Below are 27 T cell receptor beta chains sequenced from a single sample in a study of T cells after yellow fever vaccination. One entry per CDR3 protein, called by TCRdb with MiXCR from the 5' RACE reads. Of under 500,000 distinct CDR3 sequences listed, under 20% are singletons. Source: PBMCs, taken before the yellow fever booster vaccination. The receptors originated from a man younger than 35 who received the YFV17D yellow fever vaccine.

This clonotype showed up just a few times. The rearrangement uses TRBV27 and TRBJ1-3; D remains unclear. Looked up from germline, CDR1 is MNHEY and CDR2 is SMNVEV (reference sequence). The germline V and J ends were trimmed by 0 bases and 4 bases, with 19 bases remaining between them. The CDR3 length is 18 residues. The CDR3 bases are TGTGCCAGCAGTTTATCGCCACCTTTGGACGGATGGGGAAACACCATATATTTT. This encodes CASSLSPPLDGWGNTIYF.

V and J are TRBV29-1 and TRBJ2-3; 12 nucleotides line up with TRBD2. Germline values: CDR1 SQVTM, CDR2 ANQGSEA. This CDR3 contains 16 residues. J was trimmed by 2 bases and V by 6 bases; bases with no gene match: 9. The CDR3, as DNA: TGCAGCGTGCTCCCGGGGACTAGCGGGTCCACAGATACGCAGTATTTT. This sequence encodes CSVLPGTSGSTDTQYF.

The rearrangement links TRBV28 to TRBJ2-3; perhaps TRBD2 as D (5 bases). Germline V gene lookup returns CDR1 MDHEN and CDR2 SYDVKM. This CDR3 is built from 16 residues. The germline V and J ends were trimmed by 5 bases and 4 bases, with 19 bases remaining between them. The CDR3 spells CASSVFLARDPDTQYF. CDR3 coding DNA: TGTGCCAGCAGTGTCTTTCTGGCTCGGGATCCAGATACGCAGTATTTT.

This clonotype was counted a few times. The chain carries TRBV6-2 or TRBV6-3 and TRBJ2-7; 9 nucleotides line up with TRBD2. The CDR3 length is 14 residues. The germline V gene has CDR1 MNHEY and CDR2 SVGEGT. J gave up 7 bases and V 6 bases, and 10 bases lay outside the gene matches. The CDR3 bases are TGTGCCAGCAGCCCGCTAGCGGGGAAAATGGAGCAGTACTTC. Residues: CASSPLAGKMEQYF.

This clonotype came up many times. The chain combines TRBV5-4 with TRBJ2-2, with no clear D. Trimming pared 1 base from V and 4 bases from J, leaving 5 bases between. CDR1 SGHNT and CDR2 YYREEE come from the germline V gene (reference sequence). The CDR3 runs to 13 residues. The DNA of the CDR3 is TGTGCCAGCAGCTTGATAGCCACCGGGGAGCTGTTTTTT. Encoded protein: CASSLIATGELFF.

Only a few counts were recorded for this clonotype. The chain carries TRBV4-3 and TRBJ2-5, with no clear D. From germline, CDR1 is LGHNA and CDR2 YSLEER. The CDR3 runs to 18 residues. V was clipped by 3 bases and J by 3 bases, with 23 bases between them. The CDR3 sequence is CASSHHGPRGNYEETQYF. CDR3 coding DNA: TGCGCCAGCAGCCACCACGGGCCTAGAGGCAATTACGAAGAGACCCAGTACTTC.

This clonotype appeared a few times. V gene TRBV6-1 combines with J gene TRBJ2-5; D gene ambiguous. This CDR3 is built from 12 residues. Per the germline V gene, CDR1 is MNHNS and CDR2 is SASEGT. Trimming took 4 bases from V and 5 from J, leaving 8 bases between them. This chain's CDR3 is CASSVARETQYF. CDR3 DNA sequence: TGTGCCAGCAGTGTGGCCAGGGAGACCCAGTACTTC.

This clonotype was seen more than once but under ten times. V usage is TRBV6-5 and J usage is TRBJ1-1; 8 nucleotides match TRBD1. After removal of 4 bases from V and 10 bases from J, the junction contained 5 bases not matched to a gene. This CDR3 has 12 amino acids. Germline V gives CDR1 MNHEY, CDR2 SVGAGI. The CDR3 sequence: CASSSDRGSAFF. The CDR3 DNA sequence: TGTGCCAGCAGTTCCGACAGGGGCTCAGCTTTCTTT.

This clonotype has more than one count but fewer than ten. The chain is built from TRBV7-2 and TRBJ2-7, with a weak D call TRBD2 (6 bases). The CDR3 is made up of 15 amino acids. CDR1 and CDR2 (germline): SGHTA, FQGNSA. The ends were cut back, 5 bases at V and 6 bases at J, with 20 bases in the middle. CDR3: CASSPRLGRFSEQYF. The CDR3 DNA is TGTGCCAGCAGCCCCCGACTAGGCAGGTTCTCCGAGCAGTACTTC.

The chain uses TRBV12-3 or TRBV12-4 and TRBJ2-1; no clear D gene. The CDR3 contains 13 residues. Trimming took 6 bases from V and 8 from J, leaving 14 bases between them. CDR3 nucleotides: TGTGCCAGCAGCTTGGCCCCATCCGATGAGCAGTTCTTC. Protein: CASSLAPSDEQFF.

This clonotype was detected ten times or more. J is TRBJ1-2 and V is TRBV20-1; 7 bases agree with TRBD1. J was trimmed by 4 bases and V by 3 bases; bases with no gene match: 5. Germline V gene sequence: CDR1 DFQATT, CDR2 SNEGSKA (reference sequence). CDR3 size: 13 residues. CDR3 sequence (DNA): TGCAGTGCTAGTTTGACAGGGAGCTATGGCTACACCTTC. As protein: CSASLTGSYGYTF.

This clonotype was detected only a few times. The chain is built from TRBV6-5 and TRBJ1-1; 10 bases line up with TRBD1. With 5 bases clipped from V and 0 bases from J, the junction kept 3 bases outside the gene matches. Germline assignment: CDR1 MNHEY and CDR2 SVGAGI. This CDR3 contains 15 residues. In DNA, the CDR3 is TGTGCCAGCAGTCGACAGGGGGCGATGAACACTGAAGCTTTCTTT. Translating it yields CASSRQGAMNTEAFF.

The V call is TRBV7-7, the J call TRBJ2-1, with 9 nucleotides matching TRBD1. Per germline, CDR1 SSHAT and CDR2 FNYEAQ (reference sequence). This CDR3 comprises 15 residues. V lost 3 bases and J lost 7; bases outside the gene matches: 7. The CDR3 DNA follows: TGTGCCAGCAGCTTTGGAACAGGGGGCTTTAATGAGCAGTTCTTC. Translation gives CASSFGTGGFNEQFF.

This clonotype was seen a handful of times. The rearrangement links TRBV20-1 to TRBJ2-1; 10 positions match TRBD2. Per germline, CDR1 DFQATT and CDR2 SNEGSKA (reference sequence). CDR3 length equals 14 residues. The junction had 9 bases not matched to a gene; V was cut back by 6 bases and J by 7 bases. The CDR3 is CSATNSGGINEQFF. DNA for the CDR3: TGCAGTGCGACGAATAGCGGGGGGATTAATGAGCAGTTCTTC.

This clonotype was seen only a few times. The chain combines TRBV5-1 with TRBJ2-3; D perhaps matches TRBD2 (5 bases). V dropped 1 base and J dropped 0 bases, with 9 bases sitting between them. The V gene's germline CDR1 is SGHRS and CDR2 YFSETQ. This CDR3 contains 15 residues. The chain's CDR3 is CASSLRGSSTDTQYF. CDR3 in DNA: TGCGCCAGCAGCTTGCGGGGATCAAGCACAGATACGCAGTATTTT.

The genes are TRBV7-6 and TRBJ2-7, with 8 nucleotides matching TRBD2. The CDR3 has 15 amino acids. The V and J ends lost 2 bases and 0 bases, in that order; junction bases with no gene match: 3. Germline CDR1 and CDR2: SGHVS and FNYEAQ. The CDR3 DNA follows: TGTGCCAGCAGCTTATCTAGCGGGTACTCCTACGAGCAGTACTTC. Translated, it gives CASSLSSGYSYEQYF.

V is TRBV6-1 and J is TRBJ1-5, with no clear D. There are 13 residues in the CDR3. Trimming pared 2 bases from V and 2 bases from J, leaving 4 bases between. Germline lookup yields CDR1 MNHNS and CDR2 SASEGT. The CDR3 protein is CASSEPRNQPQHF. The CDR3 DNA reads TGTGCCAGCAGTGAACCCCGCAATCAGCCCCAGCATTTT.

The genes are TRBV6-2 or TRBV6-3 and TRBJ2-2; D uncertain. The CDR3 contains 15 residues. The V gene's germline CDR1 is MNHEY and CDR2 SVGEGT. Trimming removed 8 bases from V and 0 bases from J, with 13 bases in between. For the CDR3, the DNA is TGTGCCAGCTGGTTGGGATCCGCGAACACCGGGGAGCTGTTTTTT. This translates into CASWLGSANTGELFF.

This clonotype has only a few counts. Here the CDR3 reads CASSSISTPEAFF. Written as DNA, the CDR3 is TGCGCCAGCAGCTCGATTTCTACACCCGAGGCTTTCTTT. The rearrangement uses TRBV5-1 and TRBJ1-1; D gene unclear. Trimming took off 3 bases at V and 11 bases at J, with 17 bases between the two ends. Germline V lookup: CDR1 SGHRS, CDR2 YFSETQ. This CDR3 is 13 amino acids long.

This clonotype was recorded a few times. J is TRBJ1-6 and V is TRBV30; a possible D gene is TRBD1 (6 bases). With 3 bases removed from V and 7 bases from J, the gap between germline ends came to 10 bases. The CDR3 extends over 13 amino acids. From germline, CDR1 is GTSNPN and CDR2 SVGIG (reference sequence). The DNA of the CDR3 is TGTGCCTGGAGCGGGACAAGGAATTCACCCCTCCACTTT. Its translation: CAWSGTRNSPLHF. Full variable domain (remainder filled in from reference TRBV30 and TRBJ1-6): SQTIHQWPATLVQPVGSPLSLECTVEGTSNPNLYWYRQAAGRGLQLLFYSVGIGQISSEVPQNLSASRPQDRQFILSSKKLLLSDSGFYLCAWSGTRNSPLHFGNGTRLTVT.

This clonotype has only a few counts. This CDR3 is CASSQVGAVRFWQFF. CDR3 DNA: TGCGCCAGCAGCCAAGTCGGGGCCGTGAGATTTTGGCAGTTCTTC. This chain joins TRBV4-1 and TRBJ2-1; tentatively, D is TRBD1 or TRBD2 (5 bases each). V was trimmed by 1 base and J by 12 bases, leaving 19 bases between them. Germline V CDR1 and CDR2: MGHRA, YSYEKL. This CDR3 is 15 amino acids long.

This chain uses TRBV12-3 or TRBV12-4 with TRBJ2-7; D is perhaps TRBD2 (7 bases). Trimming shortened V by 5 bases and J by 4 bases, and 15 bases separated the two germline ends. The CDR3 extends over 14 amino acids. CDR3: CASSVGGAGYEQYV. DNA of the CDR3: TGTGCCAGCAGTGTAGGGGGGGCCGGGTACGAGCAGTACGTC.

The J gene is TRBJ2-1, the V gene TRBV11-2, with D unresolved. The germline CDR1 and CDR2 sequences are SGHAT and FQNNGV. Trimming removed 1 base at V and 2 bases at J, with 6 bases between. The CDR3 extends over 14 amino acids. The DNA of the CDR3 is TGTGCCAGCAGCTTAGCGGGCACCTACAATGAGCAGTTCTTC. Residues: CASSLAGTYNEQFF. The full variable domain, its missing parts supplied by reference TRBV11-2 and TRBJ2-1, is EAGVAQSPRYKIIEKRQSVAFWCNPISGHATLYWYQQILGQGPKLLIQFQNNGVVDDSQLPKDRFSAERLKGVDSTLKIQPAKLEDSAVYLCASSLAGTYNEQFFGPGTRLTVL.

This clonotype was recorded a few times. The CDR3 reads CAISDSTGGGSSGNQPQHF. For the CDR3, the DNA is TGTGCCATCAGTGATTCGACAGGGGGCGGAAGTAGTGGCAATCAGCCCCAGCATTTT. V is TRBV10-3 and J is TRBJ1-5; 10 nucleotides match TRBD1. From germline, CDR1 is ENHRY and CDR2 SYGVKD. Trimming removed 3 bases from V and 2 bases from J; junction bases left unmatched: 13. The CDR3 length is 19 residues.

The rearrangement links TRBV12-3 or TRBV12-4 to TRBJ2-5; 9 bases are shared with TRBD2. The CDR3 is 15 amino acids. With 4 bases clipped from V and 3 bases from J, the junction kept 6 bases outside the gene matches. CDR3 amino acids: CASSWMTSGEETQYF. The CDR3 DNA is TGTGCCAGCAGTTGGATGACTAGCGGAGAAGAGACCCAGTACTTC.

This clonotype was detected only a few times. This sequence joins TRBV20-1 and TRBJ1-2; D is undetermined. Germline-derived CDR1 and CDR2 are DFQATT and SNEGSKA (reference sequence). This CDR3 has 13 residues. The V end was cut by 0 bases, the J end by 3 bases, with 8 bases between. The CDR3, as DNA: TGCAGTGCTAGAGATTCGGCCCACTATGGCTACACCTTC. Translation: CSARDSAHYGYTF.

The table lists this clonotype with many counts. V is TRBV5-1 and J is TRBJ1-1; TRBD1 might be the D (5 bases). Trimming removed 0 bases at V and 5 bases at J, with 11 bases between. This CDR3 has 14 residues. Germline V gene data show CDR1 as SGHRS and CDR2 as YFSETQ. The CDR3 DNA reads TGCGCCAGCAGCTTGGGAGGGACGGAGACTGAAGCTTTCTTT. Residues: CASSLGGTETEAFF.